Sequencing of this T cell receptor (beta chain) was carried out in a study of shared clonotypes between healthy human individuals. Produced via immunoSEQ multiplex PCR; TCRdb's table is partial and in-frame only. The sample holds some 2,500,000 clones; approximately 93% are singletons and the top ten take roughly 0.36%. A single count supports this clone. The sample taken for sequencing was naive CD4+ T cells from PBMCs. Stated subset: CD45RA+ positively selected. This sequence was found in a man in his late teens or twenties in good health. Some clones in this sample may be carry-over from other donors' samples.

The CDR3 sequence is CASTSDRQQFF. The CDR3 coding sequence is TGTGCCAGTACTAGCGACCGACAGCAGTTCTTC. The chain combines TRBV19 with TRBJ2-1, with TRBD2 as a possible D gene (6 bases). This CDR3 is built from 11 residues. Germline V lookup: CDR1 LNHDA, CDR2 SQIVND (reference sequence). The ends were cut back, 7 bases at V and 11 bases at J, with 12 bases in the middle.